This T cell receptor beta chain emerged from a study of cytomegalovirus exposure and HLA in healthy donors. The PCR had 60 Vbeta and 13 Jbeta primers. Sequenced by immunoSEQ multiplex PCR; TCRdb stores in-frame clones only, minus some. This table holds approximately 120,000 clones, around four fifths found once. Study conclusions and caveats: Cytomegalovirus-associated TCR beta chains were listed, numbering roughly 150. Apart from CMV serostatus, no immune exposure information was available.

While unrecorded immune exposures were likely, the donors were nominally healthy when sampled. Of note for this clone: The target antigen is unknown.

The CDR3 contains 15 residues. V was pared by 0 bases and J by 1 base, with 9 bases between. Germline V gene sequence: CDR1 SGDLS, CDR2 YYNGEE. The sequence was collected from a woman in her fifties or sixties in good health and CMV-seropositive. Sequencing was carried out using PBMCs. The rearrangement uses TRBV9 and TRBJ2-3, with D possibly matching TRBD1 (6 bases). In nucleotides, the CDR3 is TGTGCCAGCAGCGTAGAGGGGACACGCACAGATACGCAGTATTTT. Encoded protein: CASSVEGTRTDTQYF.